The entry that follows covers one TCR beta chain sequence. What it recognizes is unknown. The PCR had 60 Vbeta and 13 Jbeta primers. Only in-frame clones appear in the TCRdb table, and some are missing; sequencing was by immunoSEQ multiplex PCR. The table lists hundreds of thousands of clones, 75% to 80% of them singletons. Trimming at V came to 6 bases and at J to 4 bases, leaving 8 bases not matched to a gene. The CDR3 is made up of 15 amino acids. Germline V gene data show CDR1 as MDHEN and CDR2 as SYDVKM. The data were obtained in a study of cytomegalovirus exposure and HLA in healthy donors. Overall study findings and caveats: Some V segments (TRBV6-2 and TRBV6-3 among them) were excluded as indistinguishable.

This receptor was identified in a man between 18 and 29 years old in good health and CMV-seronegative. This rearrangement joins TRBV28 to TRBJ2-7; 11 nucleotides agree with TRBD1. The sample consisted of PBMCs. The CDR3 coding sequence is TGTGCCAGCAGGATGGGACAGGGGGGTGCGTACGAGCAGTACTTC. Amino acid sequence: CASRMGQGGAYEQYF.